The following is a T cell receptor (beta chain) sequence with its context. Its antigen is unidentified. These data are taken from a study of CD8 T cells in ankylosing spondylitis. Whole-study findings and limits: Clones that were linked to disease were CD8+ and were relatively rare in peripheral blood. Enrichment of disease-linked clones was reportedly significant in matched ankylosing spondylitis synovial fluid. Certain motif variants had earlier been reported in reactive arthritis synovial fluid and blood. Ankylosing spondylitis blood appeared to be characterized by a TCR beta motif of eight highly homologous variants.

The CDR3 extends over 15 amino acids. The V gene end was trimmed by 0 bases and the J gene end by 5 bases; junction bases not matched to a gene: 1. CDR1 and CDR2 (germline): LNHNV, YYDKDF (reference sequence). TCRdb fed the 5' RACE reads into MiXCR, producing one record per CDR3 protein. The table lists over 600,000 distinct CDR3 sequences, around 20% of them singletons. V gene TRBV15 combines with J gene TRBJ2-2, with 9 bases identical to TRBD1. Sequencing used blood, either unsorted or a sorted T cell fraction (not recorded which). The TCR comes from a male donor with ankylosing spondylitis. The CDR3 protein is CATSREGQGTGELFF. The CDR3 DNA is TGTGCCACCAGCAGAGAGGGACAGGGAACCGGGGAGCTGTTTTTT.